Reported below is one T cell receptor beta chain. These data come from a study of monozygotic twins with inflammatory bowel disease. This CDR3 is built from 13 residues. Germline loops: CDR1 SNHLY, CDR2 FYNNEI. TCRdb re-called the 5' RACE reads and gives one entry per CDR3 protein, without DNA. The sample has around 210,000 distinct CDR3 sequences, and its top ten clones hold under 8.5%. This TCR was sampled from a human donor with ulcerative colitis or Crohn's disease, or a healthy co-twin of an affected twin (not recorded which). Material for sequencing was blood. The rearrangement joins TRBV2 to TRBJ1-1; lacking DNA, the TRBD1 call made by TCRdb goes unchecked. CDR3 sequence: CASSPRTGFEAFF.